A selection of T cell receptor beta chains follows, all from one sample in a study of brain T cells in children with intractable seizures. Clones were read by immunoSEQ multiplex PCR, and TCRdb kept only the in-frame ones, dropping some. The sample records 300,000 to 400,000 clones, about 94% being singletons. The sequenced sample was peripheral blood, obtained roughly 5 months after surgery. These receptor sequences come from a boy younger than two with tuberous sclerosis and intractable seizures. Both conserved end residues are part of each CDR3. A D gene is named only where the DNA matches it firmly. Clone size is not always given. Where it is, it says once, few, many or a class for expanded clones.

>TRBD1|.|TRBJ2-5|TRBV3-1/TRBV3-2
TGTGCCAGCAGCCGGACAGGGGGACGGCAAGAGACCCAGTACTTC
CASSRTGGRQETQYF
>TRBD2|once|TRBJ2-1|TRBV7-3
TGTGCCAGCAGCAAGACGACTAGCGGGAGTAATGAGCAGTTCTTC
CASSKTTSGSNEQFF
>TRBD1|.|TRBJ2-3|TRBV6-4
TGTGCCAGCAGTGACGAGACAGGGGGCGCAGATACGCAGTATTTT
CASSDETGGADTQYF
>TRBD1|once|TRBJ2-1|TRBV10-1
TGCGCCAGCAGTGAGTCTAGGACAGGTTACAATGAGCAGTTCTTC
CASSESRTGYNEQFF
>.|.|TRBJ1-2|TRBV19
TGTGCCAGTAGTATTTTGTCAGGGGATGGCTACACCTTC
CASSILSGDGYTF
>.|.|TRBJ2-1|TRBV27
TGTGCCAGCAGCCGGAGTGTGGGGGAGCAGTTCTTC
CASSRSVGEQFF
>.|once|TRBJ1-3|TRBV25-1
TGTGCCAGCGGTGTTGCGGCTGGAAACACCATATATTTT
CASGVAAGNTIYF
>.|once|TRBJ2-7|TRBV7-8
TGTGCCAGCAGCTTCTCTCGGACCCCTAGGTCCTACGAGCAGTACTTC
CASSFSRTPRSYEQYF
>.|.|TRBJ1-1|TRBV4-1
TGCGCCAGCAGCCAAGCCGCTCCGGGGCGCGACACTGAAGCTTTCTTT
CASSQAAPGRDTEAFF
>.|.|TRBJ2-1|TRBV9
TGTGCCAGCAGCGTAGGAGGGAGGACCTACAATGAGCAGTTCTTC
CASSVGGRTYNEQFF
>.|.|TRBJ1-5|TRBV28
TGTGCCAGCACCTACGATGACAGTTTTTTCGGGCCCCAGCATTTT
CASTYDDSFFGPQHF
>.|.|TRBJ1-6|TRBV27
TGTGCCACCCGGTGGGGGCTTGGAAATTCACCCCTCCACTTT
CATRWGLGNSPLHF
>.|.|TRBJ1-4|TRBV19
TGTGCCAGTAGATCAACTAATGAAAAACTGTTTTTT
CASRSTNEKLFF
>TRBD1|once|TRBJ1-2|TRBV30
TGTGCCTGGGGGACAGGTGGATATGGCTACACCTTC
CAWGTGGYGYTF
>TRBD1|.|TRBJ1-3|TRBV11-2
TGTGCCAGCAGCTTTGCAGGGGGCGGAAACACCATATATTTT
CASSFAGGGNTIYF
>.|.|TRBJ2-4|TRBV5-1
TGCGCCAGCAGCTTGGGAAACATTCAGTACTTC
CASSLGNIQYF
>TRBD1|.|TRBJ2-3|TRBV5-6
TGTGCCAGCAGGGAACTGAGGGGGCTAGGCACAGATACGCAGTATTTT
CASRELRGLGTDTQYF
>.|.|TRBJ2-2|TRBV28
TGTGCCAGCAGTTTAAACACCGGGGAGCTGTTTTTT
CASSLNTGELFF
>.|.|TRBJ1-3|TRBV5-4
TGTGCCAGCAGCTTGCTAGGCGATAGCTCTGGAAACACCATATATTTT
CASSLLGDSSGNTIYF
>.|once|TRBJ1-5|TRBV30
TGTGCCTGGAGTGCCTCCGGTACGGGACTAAATCAGCCCCAGCATTTT
CAWSASGTGLNQPQHF
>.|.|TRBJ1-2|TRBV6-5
TGTGCCAGCAGTTACAGCCCGGCGGCCTATGGCTACACCTTC
CASSYSPAAYGYTF
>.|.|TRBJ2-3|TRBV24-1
TGTGCCACCCGGGGGTGGGGCACAGATACGCAGTATTTT
CATRGWGTDTQYF
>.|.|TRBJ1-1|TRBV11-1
TGTGCCAGCAGCTTAGCGGAGGGGTTGAACACTGAAGCTTTCTTT
CASSLAEGLNTEAFF
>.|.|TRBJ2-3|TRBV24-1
TGTGCCACCAGAACAGGGCATTCTAGCACAGATACGCAGTATTTT
CATRTGHSSTDTQYF
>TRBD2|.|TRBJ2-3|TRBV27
TGTGCCAGCAGTAGGGGACTAGCAGATGATACGCAGTATTTT
CASSRGLADDTQYF
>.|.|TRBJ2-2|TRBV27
TGTGCCAGCATGTTTCTGGGCACCGGGGAGCTGTTTTTT
CASMFLGTGELFF
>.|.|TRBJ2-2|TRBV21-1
TGTGCCAGCAGCGAATACAGGGAACTCAGAGCGCGGGAGCTGTTTTTT
CASSEYRELRARELFF
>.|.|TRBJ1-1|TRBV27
TGTGCCAGCAGTTTATCACCTATAAACACTGAAGCTTTCTTT
CASSLSPINTEAFF
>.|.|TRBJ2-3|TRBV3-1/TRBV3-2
TGTGCCAGCAGCACCACCTCCGGGGTTACGCAGTATTTT
CASSTTSGVTQYF
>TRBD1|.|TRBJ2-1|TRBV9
TGTGCCAGCAGCGCGGGACAGACCGAGCAGTTCTTC
CASSAGQTEQFF
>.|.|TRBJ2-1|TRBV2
TGTGCCCACTCCAAGGAGCAGTTCTTC
CAHSKEQFF
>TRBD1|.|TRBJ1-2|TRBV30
TGTGCCTGGGAGGGGACAGAGGTTAACTATGGCTACACCTTC
CAWEGTEVNYGYTF
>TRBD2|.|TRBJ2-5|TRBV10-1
TGCGCCAGCAGTGTGGGGGGACTAGCGGGAGAAGGGCTGGAGACCCAGTACTTC
CASSVGGLAGEGLETQYF
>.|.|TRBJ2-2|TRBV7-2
TGTGCCAGCAGCTTAATGGGGGCCACCGGGGAGCTGTTTTTT
CASSLMGATGELFF
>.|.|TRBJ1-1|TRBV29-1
TGCAGCGTTGAAGATGTGTGGGGCCTGGACCCTGAAGCTTTCTTT
CSVEDVWGLDPEAFF
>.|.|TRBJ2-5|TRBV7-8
TGTGCCAGCAGCTTTAATGGTGAGACCCAGTACTTC
CASSFNGETQYF
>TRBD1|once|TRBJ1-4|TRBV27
TGTGCCAGCAGCCAAAAGTTCCCCCGGGACAGTAGGAAACTGTTTTTT
CASSQKFPRDSRKLFF
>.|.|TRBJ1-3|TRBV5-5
TGTGCCAGCAGCTTGTGGGGGGCAGGCCCGAGCTCTGGAAACACCATATATTTT
CASSLWGAGPSSGNTIYF
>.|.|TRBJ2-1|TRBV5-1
TGCGCCAGCAGCTTGGTATCCGGCGGAAGCTCCTACAATGAGCAGTTCTTC
CASSLVSGGSSYNEQFF
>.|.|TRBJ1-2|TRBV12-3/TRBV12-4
TGTGCCAGCAGGATCCCGGGGGCAGGCTACACCTTC
CASRIPGAGYTF
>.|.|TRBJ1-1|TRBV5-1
TGCGCCAGCAGTCATGAACAGGACACTGAAGCTTTCTTT
CASSHEQDTEAFF
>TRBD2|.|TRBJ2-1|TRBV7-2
TGTGCCAGCAGCTTAAGGACTAGCGGGGGGCCCAGGTACAATGAGCAGTTCTTC
CASSLRTSGGPRYNEQFF
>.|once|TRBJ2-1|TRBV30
TGTGCCTGGAGTCCCACGCCGTCCCTGAAAACCTACAATGAGCAGTTCTTC
CAWSPTPSLKTYNEQFF
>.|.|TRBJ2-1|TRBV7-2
TGTGCCAGCAGCTTAGGGGTTGGCAGAAGTAATGAGCAGTTCTTC
CASSLGVGRSNEQFF
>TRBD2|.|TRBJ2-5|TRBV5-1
TGCGCCAGCAGCTTGTCGGCGGGGGTACAAGAGACCCAGTACTTC
CASSLSAGVQETQYF
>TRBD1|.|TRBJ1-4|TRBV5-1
TGCGCCAGCAGCTTGGAGGGGACAGGGGAAGCGCCCGATGAAAAACTGTTTTTT
CASSLEGTGEAPDEKLFF
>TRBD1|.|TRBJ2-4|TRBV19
TGTGCCAGTAGTATGGGGACAGGGGGTACCAAAAACATTCAGTACTTC
CASSMGTGGTKNIQYF
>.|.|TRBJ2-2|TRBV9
TGTGCCAGCAGCGTCAACACCGGGGAGCTGTTTTTT
CASSVNTGELFF
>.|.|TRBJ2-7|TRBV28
TGTGCCAGCAGTTTATCAGGCGGGTCACTAACCTACGAGCAGTACTTC
CASSLSGGSLTYEQYF
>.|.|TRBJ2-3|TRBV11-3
TGTGCCAGCAGTCCGGGCGGTCTCCGGGATACGCAGTATTTT
CASSPGGLRDTQYF
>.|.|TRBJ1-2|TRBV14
TGTGCCAGCAGCCAAGTGAGGGGCCGGACTAACTATGGCTACACCTTC
CASSQVRGRTNYGYTF
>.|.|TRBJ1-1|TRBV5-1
TGCGCCAGCAGCCCCCCGCACAGTAGGAACACTGAAGCTTTCTTT
CASSPPHSRNTEAFF
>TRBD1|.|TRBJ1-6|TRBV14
TGTGCCAGCAGACCGACAGGGGGCGATTCACCCCTCCACTTT
CASRPTGGDSPLHF
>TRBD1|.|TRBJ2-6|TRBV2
TGTGCCAGCAGTTCCCAGACAGGGGGCACTGGGGCCAACGTCCTGACTTTC
CASSSQTGGTGANVLTF
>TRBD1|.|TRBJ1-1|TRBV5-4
TGTGCCAGCAGCGGGGGACAGGACACTGAAGCTTTCTTT
CASSGGQDTEAFF
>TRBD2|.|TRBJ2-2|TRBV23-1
TGCGCCAGCAGTTCCGGCCGGGCATCTATGGCGGGGGGGCGTAAGAACACCGGGGAGCTGTTTTTT
CASSSGRASMAGGRKNTGELFF
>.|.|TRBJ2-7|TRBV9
TGTGCCAGCAGCGTAGGGCCCGGACCTTCTAGATCCTACGAGCAGTACTTC
CASSVGPGPSRSYEQYF